The clone carrying this TCR beta chain was observed a handful of times. Its antigen is currently unknown. Other DNA sequences within the sample encode an identical CDR3. The sample belongs to a study of OX40 agonist ivuxolimab in advanced cancers. Study-wide findings and caveats: Averaged across samples, CD8+ T cells carried more expanded clones than CD4+ did. Among the lowest peripheral clonal expansion occurred in 0.1-3.0 mg/kg partial responders.

The CDR3 covers 15 residues. Per germline, CDR1 SGHRS and CDR2 YFSETQ. V was pared by 0 bases and J by 0 bases, with 7 bases between. Assay: immunoSEQ multiplex PCR; the TCRdb copy retains only in-frame clones and omits some. The sample lists about 50,000 clones, 75% to 80% seen once, with less than 2.5% in the top ten. This receptor was obtained from an adult with an advanced solid tumor such as melanoma, head and neck, liver or kidney cancer. V usage is TRBV5-1 and J usage is TRBJ1-5; no firm D call. The sequences come from CD4+ or CD8+ T cells sorted from blood, collected in a trial of the OX40 agonist ivuxolimab. This chain's CDR3 is CASSLGGYSNQPQHF. The CDR3, as DNA: TGCGCCAGCAGCTTGGGCGGGTATAGCAATCAGCCCCAGCATTTT. Full variable domain (rest looked up from reference TRBV5-1 and TRBJ1-5): KAGVTQTPRYLIKTRGQQVTLSCSPISGHRSVSWYQQTPGQGLQFLFEYFSETQRNKGNFPGRFSGRQFSNSRSEMNVSTLELGDSALYLCASSLGGYSNQPQHFGDGTRLSIL.